The 19 T cell receptor beta chains below were found in one sample sequenced in a study of spatial heterogeneity in lung cancer. TCRdb used MiXCR to reprocess the 5' RACE reads, holding one entry per CDR3 protein. Of around 7,900 distinct CDR3 sequences listed, more than 13% were seen once; the top ten hold more than 7%. Time point described: sample taken at primary tumor resection. Their antigens remain unidentified. Study-level points and caveats: Mutation counts in tumors were tracked by counts of expanded intratumoral alpha and beta TCRs.

The sample was lung tumor tissue, taken at surgery. These receptors all stem from a female donor with early-stage non-small cell lung cancer.

By share, this clonotype counts as medium-sized (0.01 to 0.1%). This beta chain is an unintended read in a library built for alpha chains; its size means little. This chain joins TRBV12-3 or TRBV12-4 and TRBJ2-6; D is uncertain. This CDR3 has 16 residues. V was pared by 2 bases and J by 0 bases, with 8 bases between. In DNA, the CDR3 is TGTGCCAGCAGTTTAAGCCTTTTCTCTGGGGCCAACGTCCTGACTTTC. This gives the protein CASSLSLFSGANVLTF.

By share, this clonotype ranks as medium-sized. This beta chain appears as a stray read in a library generated for alpha chains; its size is not informative. This chain joins TRBV9 and TRBJ2-3, with 9 bases fitting TRBD1. V shed 0 bases and J 7 bases; nucleotides not matched to a gene: 6. In germline, CDR1 is SGDLS, CDR2 YYNGEE. The CDR3 spans 15 residues. Written as DNA, the CDR3 is TGTGCCAGCAGCGTAGAGGGGACAGGGAGAAATACGCAGTATTTT. The encoded protein is CASSVEGTGRNTQYF. Full variable domain (remainder filled in from reference TRBV9 and TRBJ2-3): DSGVTQTPKHLITATGQRVTLRCSPRSGDLSVYWYQQSLDQGLQFLIQYYNGEERAKGNILERFSAQQFPDLHSELNLSSLELGDSALYFCASSVEGTGRNTQYFGPGTRLTVL.

This clonotype has ten or more counts. Since the library was made to target alpha chains, this beta chain is a stray read and its abundance is not meaningful. This sequence joins TRBV5-1 and TRBJ2-1, with 8 nucleotides matching TRBD2. This CDR3 has 14 amino acids. The V gene end was trimmed by 4 bases and the J gene end by 2 bases; junction bases not matched to a gene: 2. Germline lookup yields CDR1 SGHRS and CDR2 YFSETQ. The CDR3 loop is CASSPRGAYNEQFF. The CDR3 DNA is TGCGCCAGCAGCCCGCGGGGGGCCTACAATGAGCAGTTCTTC.

On this clonotype: This beta chain appears as a stray read in a library generated for alpha chains; its size is not informative. CDR3 residues: CASSEARVREKLFF. CDR3 sequence (DNA): TGTGCCAGCAGTGAGGCCCGGGTTCGGGAAAAACTGTTTTTT. The chain uses TRBV6-1 and TRBJ1-4; D unclear. This CDR3 comprises 14 residues. In germline, CDR1 is MNHNS, CDR2 SASEGT. With 3 bases removed from V and 8 bases from J, the gap between germline ends came to 13 bases.

In this sample, this clonotype is medium-sized. The library was prepared for alpha chains; this beta chain is a stray read, so its frequency means little. This chain connects TRBV7-6 to TRBJ1-2; D is unclear. Germline values: CDR1 SGHVS, CDR2 FNYEAQ. Trimming removed 5 bases from V and 4 bases from J, with 11 bases in between. The CDR3 has 13 residues. The DNA for the CDR3 is TGTGCCAGCAGCCCTAGCGGATCCTATGGCTACACCTTC. Translated, it gives CASSPSGSYGYTF.

Many counts were recorded for this clonotype. The library was prepared for alpha chains; this beta chain is a stray read, so its frequency means little. The V and J genes are TRBV13 and TRBJ1-1; TRBD1 aligns across 8 bases. Germline values: CDR1 PRHDT, CDR2 FYEKMQ (reference sequence). The J segment lost 5 bases and the V segment lost 5 bases, leaving 10 bases of the junction unmatched. There are 15 residues in the CDR3. The CDR3: CASSARTGRATEAFF. CDR3 coding DNA: TGTGCCAGCAGCGCGAGGACAGGGAGAGCTACTGAAGCTTTCTTT. The whole variable domain, filled in from reference TRBV13 and TRBJ1-1, reads AAGVIQSPRHLIKEKRETATLKCYPIPRHDTVYWYQQGPGQDPQFLISFYEKMQSDKGSIPDRFSAQQFSDYHSELNMSSLELGDSALYFCASSARTGRATEAFFGQGTRLTVV.

This clonotype was counted ten times or more. This beta chain lies outside the target of a library built for alpha chains; its clone size means little. V gene TRBV12-3 or TRBV12-4 combines with J gene TRBJ1-3; D unresolved. The CDR3 loop spans 13 amino acids. The V gene lost 8 bases and the J gene lost 3 bases, with 11 bases spanning the gap. The CDR3 DNA is TGTGCCAGCCGAGACGCCTTTGGAAACACCATATATTTT. It translates to CASRDAFGNTIYF.

On this clonotype: The junction differs from germline at one of its ends, possibly a read error. Being off target in a library aimed at alpha chains, this beta chain has a size of little meaning. This chain joins TRBV4-3 and TRBJ2-1, with 11 bases lining up with TRBD2. The CDR3 has 14 residues. The germline V gene encodes CDR1 LGHNA and CDR2 YSLEER. The CDR3, as DNA: TGCGCCAGCAGCCAACTCCCGACTAGCGGGACTAGAGTCTTC. This codes for CASSQLPTSGTRVF.

A remark on this clonotype: The library was designed around alpha chains, so this beta chain is a stray read whose abundance carries little weight. The gene calls are TRBV29-1 and TRBJ2-1, with D possibly TRBD2 on 6 matching bases. The CDR3 consists of 16 residues. V lost 7 bases and J 6 bases, leaving 25 bases between the germline ends. From germline, CDR1 is SQVTM and CDR2 ANQGSEA. The CDR3 DNA follows: TGCAGCGCCAAACCCCGGAGGGCGGGATCTAGCAATGAGCAGTTCTTC. This encodes CSAKPRRAGSSNEQFF.

This clonotype is medium-sized in the sample. The library was designed around alpha chains, so this beta chain is a stray read whose abundance carries little weight. The V and J genes are TRBV5-6 and TRBJ1-6; D is undetermined. Deletions cut 0 bases from V and 7 bases from J, with 8 bases between. There are 14 residues in the CDR3. Germline V gene data show CDR1 as SGHDT and CDR2 as YYEEEE. The CDR3 DNA reads TGTGCCAGCAGCTTGGACTTCGGGAATTCACCCCTCCACTTT. It specifies CASSLDFGNSPLHF.

At least ten counts were recorded for this clonotype. The size of this beta chain means little, since it is a stray read in a library made for alpha chains. The V gene is TRBV27, the J gene TRBJ2-2, with D possibly TRBD2 on 6 matching bases. Germline values: CDR1 MNHEY, CDR2 SMNVEV (reference sequence). Trimming took off 7 bases at V and 2 bases at J, with 17 bases between the two ends. The CDR3 consists of 16 residues. The CDR3 DNA reads as TGTGCCAGCACCCTCGAACCGGGACTTAACACCGGGGAGCTGTTTTTT. It translates to CASTLEPGLNTGELFF.

Sample share makes this clonotype medium-sized (0.01 to 0.1%). Little can be read into the size of this beta chain, an off-target read in a library designed for alpha chains. The gene calls are TRBV12-3 or TRBV12-4 and TRBJ2-2, with 9 bases that match TRBD2. This CDR3 region has 16 residues. Trimming took 6 bases from V and 8 from J; bases not matched to a gene: 13. In DNA, the CDR3 is TGTGCCAGCAGGCGAGGTAGCGGGGGTTCCGTTGGGGAGCTGTTTTTT. It is translated as CASRRGSGGSVGELFF.

Comment on this clonotype: This beta chain appears as a stray read in a library generated for alpha chains; its size is not informative. This chain connects TRBV24-1 to TRBJ1-2; perhaps TRBD1 as D (5 bases). V gave up 5 bases and J gave up 4 bases, with 10 bases separating them. The CDR3 loop spans 13 amino acids. Germline CDR1 and CDR2: KGHDR and SFDVKD. The CDR3 loop is CATSASGFYGYTF. The CDR3 DNA sequence: TGTGCCACCAGTGCGTCAGGGTTCTATGGCTACACCTTC.

The sample holds many counts of this clonotype. Since the library was made to target alpha chains, this beta chain is a stray read and its abundance is not meaningful. This chain connects TRBV18 to TRBJ2-1; 9 bases match TRBD2. V shed 3 bases and J 5 bases; nucleotides not matched to a gene: 8. CDR1 is KGHSH, CDR2 LQKENI, per germline. The CDR3 contains 16 residues. CDR3 sequence reads: CASSPTRGGLDNEQFF. In nucleotides, the CDR3 is TGTGCCAGCTCACCGACGCGGGGGGGCCTTGACAATGAGCAGTTCTTC.

This clonotype was seen many times. A library made for alpha chains picked up this beta chain off target, so its size means little. The V gene is TRBV20-1, the J gene TRBJ1-1, with D unresolved. Germline assignment: CDR1 DFQATT and CDR2 SNEGSKA (reference sequence). The V and J ends lost 4 bases and 0 bases respectively, with 6 bases between them. The CDR3 loop spans 12 amino acids. The CDR3 loop reads CSATLLNTEAFF. The CDR3 nucleotides read TGCAGTGCTACCCTCTTGAACACTGAAGCTTTCTTT.

Ten or more counts support this clonotype. This beta chain is a stray read from a library made for alpha chains; its abundance is not meaningful. The V and J genes are TRBV2 and TRBJ2-3; D remains unclear. The CDR3 totals 14 residues. The germline gives CDR1 SNHLY, CDR2 FYNNEI. Trimming cost V 4 bases and J 3 bases, with 11 bases left between them. The CDR3 bases are TGTGCCAGCAGTGGACTGGTAAGGACAGATACGCAGTATTTT. This codes for CASSGLVRTDTQYF.

This clonotype was seen ten or more times. The library was built for alpha chains, so this beta chain is an off-target read and its size means little. The chain combines TRBV20-1 with TRBJ2-2, with D perhaps matching TRBD1 (6 bases). V lost 6 bases to trimming and J lost 6 bases, with 20 bases between them. This CDR3 region has 15 residues. In germline, CDR1 is DFQATT, CDR2 SNEGSKA (reference sequence). In DNA, the CDR3 is TGCAGTGCCCCCCATCTTACAGGGTACTCCGGGGAGCTGTTTTTT. It yields the protein CSAPHLTGYSGELFF.

This clonotype is classed as medium-sized. This beta chain was picked up by a library intended for alpha chains and is off target, so its count carries little meaning. This chain connects TRBV6-1 to TRBJ2-5; D unclear. This CDR3 is built from 13 residues. Germline CDR1 and CDR2: MNHNS and SASEGT. V lost 3 bases and J lost 0, with 5 bases in between. CDR3 in amino acids: CASSEWYQETQYF. DNA for the CDR3: TGTGCCAGCAGTGAGTGGTACCAAGAGACCCAGTACTTC.

This clonotype is medium-sized. This beta chain is an off-target read within a library intended for alpha chains, so its frequency means little. The rearrangement links TRBV11-2 to TRBJ2-1, with 9 positions matching TRBD2. The CDR3 consists of 17 residues. The germline V gene has CDR1 SGHAT and CDR2 FQNNGV. Trimming at V came to 3 bases and at J to 6 bases, leaving 12 bases not matched to a gene. The CDR3 loop reads CASSFLARGGGANEQFF. The CDR3 coding sequence is TGTGCCAGCAGCTTTCTTGCTCGTGGCGGGGGGGCCAATGAGCAGTTCTTC.